This T cell receptor (beta chain) was identified in a study of T cells expressing NK-cell markers. About the study: CD3+CD56+NKG2C+, CD3+CD56+NKG2C- and CD3+CD56-NKG2C+ T cells, once sorted, supplied the TCR beta repertoires.

What made the TCR beta cDNA was 5'RACE template switching with UMIs. TCRdb re-called the 5' RACE reads and catalogs CDR3 proteins one per entry, DNA excluded. The sample shows about 380,000 distinct CDR3 sequences, and roughly 5.4% sits with its ten largest clones. This CDR3 contains 13 residues. Per the germline V gene, CDR1 is SNHLY and CDR2 is FYNNEI. Sequencing used blood T cells: a sorted CD56 or NKG2C T cell subset, CD4+ or CD8+ T cells, or bulk PBMC T cells (not recorded which). The chain couples TRBV2 to TRBJ1-1; TCRdb's assignment of TRBD1 cannot be checked, as there is no DNA. This sequence originates from a man between 18 and 69 years old in good health. CDR3 region: CASSTGLNTEAFF.